This entry is about one TCR beta chain. What it binds is unknown. This entry belongs to a study of T cell responses to AZD1222 COVID-19 vaccine. About the research overall: Some second doses came at about 4 weeks and others at about 12 weeks; these were pooled.

Study-wide results and limits: Seropositive status at baseline applied to only six AZD1222 recipients.

The table came from immunoSEQ multiplex PCR; TCRdb's copy has only in-frame clones and leaves some out. This table has approximately 140,000 clones, more than 85% appearing once. V lost 4 bases to trimming and J lost 9 bases, with 16 bases between them. CDR3 length equals 14 residues. Germline V gene data show CDR1 as MNHEY and CDR2 as SVGAGI. The input for sequencing was peripheral blood, taken on day 0 of AZD1222 vaccination. The receptor comes from an adult in good health. The J gene is TRBJ2-1, the V gene TRBV6-5; no clear D. The CDR3 DNA sequence: TGTGCCAGCAGTTCTGTTGGTCGGAGCACTGAGCAGTTCTTC. Amino acids: CASSSVGRSTEQFF.